This T cell receptor beta chain was identified in a study of control samples from healthy donors and cancer patients. Some clones are missing from TCRdb's copy, which holds only in-frame ones; the method was immunoSEQ multiplex PCR. The table includes 120,000 to 150,000 clones, about 90% detected once. The receptor was isolated from a man between 18 and 29 years old in good health. The specimen sequenced was blood.

Here the CDR3 DNA reads TGTGCCAGCAGTGAACAAGGGGGCAACGAGCAGTACTTC. This gives the protein CASSEQGGNEQYF. The chain joins TRBV6-4 to TRBJ2-7; 7 bases agree with TRBD1. The CDR3 extends over 13 amino acids. V lost 3 bases and J lost 5; bases outside the gene matches: 4. CDR1 is MRHNA, CDR2 SNTAGT, per germline.